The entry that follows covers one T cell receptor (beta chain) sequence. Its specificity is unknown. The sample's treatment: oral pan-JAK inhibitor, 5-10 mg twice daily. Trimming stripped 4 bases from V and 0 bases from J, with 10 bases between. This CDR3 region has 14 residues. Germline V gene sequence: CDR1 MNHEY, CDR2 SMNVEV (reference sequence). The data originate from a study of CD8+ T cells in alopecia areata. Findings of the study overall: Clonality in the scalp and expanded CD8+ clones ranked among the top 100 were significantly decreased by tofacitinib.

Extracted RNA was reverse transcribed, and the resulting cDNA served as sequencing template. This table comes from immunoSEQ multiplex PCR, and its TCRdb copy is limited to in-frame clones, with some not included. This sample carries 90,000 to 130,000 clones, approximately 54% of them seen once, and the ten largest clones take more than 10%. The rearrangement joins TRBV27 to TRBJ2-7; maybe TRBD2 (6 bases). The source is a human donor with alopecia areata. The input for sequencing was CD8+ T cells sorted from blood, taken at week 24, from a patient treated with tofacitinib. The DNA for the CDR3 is TGTGCCAGCAGTTGGCGGGGCGACTCCTACGAGCAGTACTTC. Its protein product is CASSWRGDSYEQYF.